This TCR beta chain was sequenced for a study of CD8 T cells in Susac syndrome. The healthy controls were matched to patients by age and sex. Random hexamers primed reverse transcription of about 0.45 to 1 ug RNA. TCRdb recomputed calls from the immunoSEQ multiplex PCR reads with MiXCR, one row per CDR3 protein. The sample lists 180,000 or so distinct CDR3 sequences, around 94% occurring once. V lost 4 bases and J 2 bases, leaving 10 bases between the germline ends. The CDR3 consists of 14 residues. The germline V gene encodes CDR1 LGHNA and CDR2 YSLEER. The sequencing input was CD4+ T cells from PBMCs. The gene calls are TRBV4-3 and TRBJ2-3, with a tentative D call TRBD1 (5 bases). The TCR comes from a human donor in good health. CDR3 in amino acids: CASSRTWYTDTQYF. The CDR3 nucleotides are TGCGCCAGCAGCCGGACATGGTACACAGATACGCAGTATTTT.